This paragraph reports one TCR beta chain. In the PCR, 60 Vbeta and 13 Jbeta primers were used. TCRdb's copy holds only in-frame clones and misses some; the assay was immunoSEQ multiplex PCR. The repertoire table contains tens of thousands of clones. The source of the sample is a study of cytomegalovirus exposure and HLA in healthy donors. This sequence originates from a man aged 18 to 30 in good health and CMV-seropositive. What was sequenced was PBMCs.

The CDR3 sequence is CASSLSGGGDSPLHF. The CDR3 region has the DNA TGTGCCAGCAGCCTCTCCGGGGGGGGCGATTCACCCCTCCACTTT. The chain has TRBV11-2 and TRBJ1-6, with TRBD1 as a possible D gene (6 bases). Trimming shortened V by 5 bases and J by 8 bases, and 16 bases separated the two germline ends. Germline V gene sequence: CDR1 SGHAT, CDR2 FQNNGV. CDR3 length: 15 amino acids.